Included here is one T cell receptor beta chain sequence, with context. The CDR3 is 15 amino acids. Germline V gives CDR1 SGDLS, CDR2 YYNGEE. V gave up 2 bases and J gave up 2 bases, with 13 bases separating them. In terms of age and location, participants ranged from roughly 18 to 100 years and lived in roughly 22 US areas. Generated by immunoSEQ multiplex PCR, the TCRdb table keeps only in-frame clones and is missing some. In the table there are about 440,000 clones, 90% of which are singletons. The data originate from a study of blood T cell repertoires in COVID-19. Background on the study: Italy, Spain and the United States were the sources of the convalescent and acute COVID-19 samples.

This TCR was sampled from a man aged 18 to 30 who had recovered from COVID-19. The V gene is TRBV9, the J gene TRBJ1-1; the D is unclear. Sequencing was done on a sample of PBMCs or T cells enriched from blood (not recorded which). For the CDR3, the DNA is TGTGCCAGCAGCGTCACAGACACTCTAAACACTGAAGCTTTCTTT. Its protein is CASSVTDTLNTEAFF. The complete variable domain, with remaining parts taken from reference TRBV9 and TRBJ1-1, reads DSGVTQTPKHLITATGQRVTLRCSPRSGDLSVYWYQQSLDQGLQFLIQYYNGEERAKGNILERFSAQQFPDLHSELNLSSLELGDSALYFCASSVTDTLNTEAFFGQGTRLTVV.